This TCR beta chain was captured by sequencing in a study of cytomegalovirus exposure and HLA in healthy donors. From germline, CDR1 is KGHSH and CDR2 LQKENI. V shed 3 bases and J 13 bases; nucleotides not matched to a gene: 7. This CDR3 spans 13 amino acids. 13 Jbeta primers and 60 Vbeta primers were used for the PCR. This table comes from immunoSEQ multiplex PCR, and its TCRdb copy is limited to in-frame clones, with some not included. The table has more than 90,000 clones, 81% seen once. This sequence originates from a woman between 70 and 85 years old in good health and CMV-seropositive. The sample consisted of PBMCs. The chain couples TRBV18 to TRBJ2-1; 9 bases align to TRBD2. The CDR3 DNA sequence: TGTGCCAGCTCACCTGCACTAGCGGGCTTCCAGTTCTTC. Translating it yields CASSPALAGFQFF.